The 29 T cell receptor beta chains listed next were all sequenced from one sample in a study of T-cell memory formation after mild COVID-19. TCRdb itself ran the 5' RACE reads through MiXCR, one entry per CDR3 protein. The table includes more than 200,000 distinct CDR3 sequences, around 17% detected once. The sequenced sample consisted of PBMCs or a T cell subset sorted from them (not recorded which). The receptors here all came from a man between 18 and 35 years old who had mild COVID-19 (a few samples of this study predate the infection). Cell type and time point are not known.

This clonotype has just a few counts. The chain carries TRBV5-1 and TRBJ2-2, with unresolved D. CDR3 length: 13 amino acids. Trimming pared 0 bases from V and 6 bases from J, leaving 6 bases between. CDR1 and CDR2 from the germline V gene are SGHRS and YFSETQ. CDR3 coding DNA: TGCGCCAGCAGCTTGGTCGATTCCGGGGAGCTGTTTTTT. Amino acids: CASSLVDSGELFF.

V and J are TRBV6-5 and TRBJ2-7; TRBD2 agrees at 10 bases. The CDR3 is 17 residues long. The V segment lost 0 bases and the J segment 2 bases; nucleotides outside the gene matches: 7. Germline V gene lookup returns CDR1 MNHEY and CDR2 SVGAGI. The CDR3 region has the DNA TGTGCCAGCAGTTACTCTCCTCTGCTAGCGGGGGCCTACGAGCAGTACTTC. Its protein is CASSYSPLLAGAYEQYF.

The chain employs TRBV29-1 and TRBJ1-2, with D uncertain. CDR1 is SQVTM and CDR2 is ANQGSEA in the germline V gene. The CDR3 is made up of 16 amino acids. Trimming removed 0 bases from V and 4 bases from J, with 18 bases in between. CDR3 nucleotides: TGCAGCGTTGAAGATCTTTTGGCAGTGAACGGCTATGGCTACACCTTC. Translated, it gives CSVEDLLAVNGYGYTF. The variable domain in full, completed from reference TRBV29-1 and TRBJ1-2, reads SAVISQKPSRDICQRGTSLTIQCQVDSQVTMMFWYRQQPGQSLTLIATANQGSEATYESGFVIDKFPISRPNLTFSTLTVSNMSPEDSSIYLCSVEDLLAVNGYGYTFGSGTRLTVV.

This clonotype was detected many times. V usage is TRBV2 and J usage is TRBJ1-5; D call uncertain. This CDR3 is built from 13 residues. CDR1 and CDR2 from the germline V gene are SNHLY and FYNNEI. The germline V and J ends were trimmed by 7 bases and 4 bases, with 11 bases remaining between them. The CDR3 DNA reads TGTGCCAGCACCTTCTCAGAGAATCAGCCCCAGCATTTT. Residues: CASTFSENQPQHF.

This clonotype has ten or more counts. The V and J genes are TRBV23-1 and TRBJ2-5; D may match TRBD1 or TRBD2 (5 bases each). TRBV23-1 is classed as an ORF, of uncertain function. This CDR3 has 12 residues. V was clipped by 3 bases and J by 3 bases, with 5 bases between them. This CDR3 reads CASSQGEETQYF. The CDR3, as DNA: TGCGCCAGCAGTCAGGGGGAAGAGACCCAGTACTTC.

V usage is TRBV12-3 or TRBV12-4 and J usage is TRBJ2-5; D is unresolved. Trimming removed 3 bases from V and 1 base from J, with 6 bases in between. This CDR3 comprises 13 residues. CDR3 loop: CASSLNVQETQYF. The CDR3 DNA follows: TGTGCCAGCAGTTTGAACGTCCAAGAGACCCAGTACTTC.

This rearrangement joins TRBV12-3 or TRBV12-4 to TRBJ1-1; 9 positions agree with TRBD1. V was clipped by 5 bases and J by 4 bases; unmatched bases: 5. The CDR3 is made up of 14 amino acids. CDR3 protein: CASSIQGAGTEAFF. CDR3 DNA: TGTGCCAGCAGTATACAGGGGGCGGGCACTGAAGCTTTCTTT.

This clonotype appeared a few times. This sequence joins TRBV4-3 and TRBJ2-1, with D perhaps TRBD2 (5 bases). Germline V gene data show CDR1 as LGHNA and CDR2 as YSLEER. The V end lost 1 base, the J end lost 10 bases, and 11 bases lay between the germline ends. CDR3 length equals 13 residues. The CDR3 region has the DNA TGCGCCAGCAGCCAAGGTGCGGGTCTCGAGCAGTTCTTC. Translating gives CASSQGAGLEQFF.

The J gene is TRBJ2-7, the V gene TRBV7-3; D may be TRBD1 or TRBD2 (5 bases each). This CDR3 is 13 amino acids long. CDR1 is SGHTA and CDR2 is FQGTGA in the germline V gene. Trimming cost V 10 bases and J 2 bases, with 15 bases left between them. The CDR3 DNA is TGTGCCATCCTCCGGGACCAGCCCTACGAGCAGTACGTC. Translated: CAILRDQPYEQYV.

The rearrangement links TRBV20-1 to TRBJ2-5; perhaps TRBD2 as D (7 bases). CDR3 size: 15 residues. Per the germline V gene, CDR1 is DFQATT and CDR2 is SNEGSKA (reference sequence). With 1 base removed from V and 0 bases from J, the gap between germline ends came to 12 bases. The CDR3 loop reads CSARGRGRHQETQYF. Written as DNA, the CDR3 is TGCAGTGCTAGAGGGCGGGGGCGCCACCAAGAGACCCAGTACTTC.

The chain carries TRBV7-2 and TRBJ1-1, with D maybe TRBD1 (5 bases). The V and J ends lost 3 bases and 11 bases respectively, with 16 bases between them. The germline V gene has CDR1 SGHTA and CDR2 FQGNSA. This CDR3 contains 13 residues. CDR3 in DNA: TGTGCCAGCAGCTTTATCGCGAGGGGAGAGGCTTTCTTT. It yields the protein CASSFIARGEAFF. Full variable domain (outside the CDR3, taken from reference TRBV7-2 and TRBJ1-1): GAGVSQSPSNKVTEKGKDVELRCDPISGHTALYWYRQSLGQGLEFLIYFQGNSAPDKSGLPSDRFSAERTGGSVSTLTIQRTQQEDSAVYLCASSFIARGEAFFGQGTRLTVV.

The sample holds a few counts of this clonotype. The chain recombines TRBV7-8 with TRBJ2-7, with 7 positions matching TRBD1. From germline, CDR1 is SGHVS and CDR2 FQNEAQ. Trimming took 1 base from V and 2 from J; bases not matched to a gene: 11. This CDR3 is built from 17 residues. The CDR3 sequence: CASSLGVYRGYTYEQYV. The CDR3 DNA follows: TGTGCCAGCAGCTTAGGTGTATACAGGGGATACACCTACGAGCAGTACGTC.

This chain links TRBV10-3 with TRBJ2-5; TRBD2 is a possible D gene (5 bases). Trimming removed 10 bases at V and 2 bases at J, with 14 bases between. The CDR3 extends over 13 amino acids. Per germline, CDR1 ENHRY and CDR2 SYGVKD. The CDR3 protein is CATERSGQETQYF. DNA for the CDR3: TGTGCCACCGAACGAAGCGGACAAGAGACCCAGTACTTC.

For the CDR3, the DNA is TGCAGTGCTAGGGGTGCCACATTCTATGGCTACACCTTC. It encodes CSARGATFYGYTF. This chain links TRBV20-1 with TRBJ1-2, with D unresolved. This CDR3 is 13 amino acids long. The germline gives CDR1 DFQATT, CDR2 SNEGSKA (reference sequence). Trimming took off 3 bases at V and 4 bases at J, with 12 bases between the two ends.

This clonotype was recorded once. The rearrangement links TRBV25-1 to TRBJ1-2, with 9 positions matching TRBD1. The CDR3 contains 15 residues. From germline, CDR1 is MGHDK and CDR2 SYGVNS. V trimming: 5 bases; J trimming: 8 bases; junction bases outside the gene matches: 12. CDR3 in DNA: TGTGCCAGCAGTTCACCCGGGACAGGGTCTTACGGCTACACCTTC. Residues: CASSSPGTGSYGYTF.

This clonotype has more than one count but fewer than ten. Written as DNA, the CDR3 is TGCAGTGCTAACCGACTAGGGTCGGCGGGGGGGCAAGAGACCCAGTACTTC. Protein sequence: CSANRLGSAGGQETQYF. The J gene is TRBJ2-5, the V gene TRBV20-1, with TRBD2 identical over 9 bases. The CDR3 covers 17 residues. Germline V lookup: CDR1 DFQATT, CDR2 SNEGSKA (reference sequence). Trimming removed 4 bases from V and 2 bases from J; junction bases left unmatched: 14.

V gene TRBV20-1 combines with J gene TRBJ1-1; D remains ambiguous. Trimming took off 0 bases at V and 11 bases at J, with 10 bases between the two ends. Germline CDR1 reads DFQATT; CDR2 reads SNEGSKA (reference sequence). The CDR3 covers 11 residues. The CDR3 DNA sequence: TGCAGTGCTAGAGATCGGAGGGAGGCTTTCTTT. It is translated as CSARDRREAFF.

Only a few counts were recorded for this clonotype. The chain couples TRBV18 to TRBJ1-1; D not certain. The germline V and J ends were trimmed by 2 bases and 6 bases, with 10 bases remaining between them. Per germline, CDR1 KGHSH and CDR2 LQKENI. The CDR3 runs 13 residues. The CDR3 protein is CASSPGEVAEAFF. DNA of the CDR3: TGTGCCAGCTCACCAGGGGAGGTGGCTGAAGCTTTCTTT. Together with reference TRBV18 and TRBJ1-1, the CDR3 gives the full variable domain: NAGVMQNPRHLVRRRGQEARLRCSPMKGHSHVYWYRQLPEEGLKFMVYLQKENIIDESGMPKERFSAEFPKEGPSILRIQQVVRGDSAAYFCASSPGEVAEAFFGQGTRLTVV.

This rearrangement joins TRBV7-3 to TRBJ1-2; D is perhaps TRBD1 (5 bases). The length of the CDR3 is 14 residues. CDR1 and CDR2 (germline): SGHTA, FQGTGA. Trimming stripped 6 bases from V and 3 bases from J, with 14 bases between. CDR3 protein: CASRSSGDDYGYTF. CDR3 coding DNA: TGTGCCAGCAGGTCCTCCGGGGACGACTATGGCTACACCTTC.

The chain is built from TRBV19 and TRBJ1-2, with D perhaps TRBD1 (5 bases). V was cut by 5 bases and J by 0 bases, with 10 bases left in between. This CDR3 comprises 14 residues. Per the germline V gene, CDR1 is LNHDA and CDR2 is SQIVND (reference sequence). The CDR3, as DNA: TGTGCCAGTAGTCGGGGGATAACTAACTATGGCTACACCTTC. Protein: CASSRGITNYGYTF.

Ten or more counts support this clonotype. The chain recombines TRBV5-1 with TRBJ2-5, with a possible D match to TRBD2 (7 bases). CDR1 and CDR2 (germline): SGHRS, YFSETQ. This CDR3 spans 15 amino acids. V gave up 7 bases and J gave up 5 bases, with 21 bases separating them. The CDR3 DNA sequence: TGCGCCAGCGGATCCCTGGGGGGGGCCGGGGAGACCCAGTACTTC. Translated, it gives CASGSLGGAGETQYF.

The CDR3 DNA reads as TGCAGTGCTAGAGAGGACCGTAACTATGGCTACACCTTC. This gives the protein CSAREDRNYGYTF. The rearrangement uses TRBV20-1 and TRBJ1-2; unclear D gene. CDR1 is DFQATT and CDR2 is SNEGSKA in the germline V gene (reference sequence). The V end lost 0 bases, the J end lost 1 base, and 6 bases lay between the germline ends. The CDR3 spans 13 residues.

This rearrangement joins TRBV7-9 to TRBJ2-1; D assignment may be TRBD1 or TRBD2 (5 bases each). V lost 5 bases and J lost 6, with 14 bases in between. Germline-derived CDR1 and CDR2 are SEHNR and FQNEAQ (reference sequence). The CDR3 has 14 amino acids. The CDR3 here is CASSPPGTGNEQFF. CDR3 nucleotide sequence: TGTGCCAGCAGCCCCCCAGGGACGGGCAATGAGCAGTTCTTC.

CDR3 in DNA: TGTGCCAGCAGCCCTGTGGGGACAGACACTAGCACAGATACGCAGTATTTT. This gives the protein CASSPVGTDTSTDTQYF. The chain joins TRBV9 to TRBJ2-3, with 7 nucleotides matching TRBD1. The length of the CDR3 is 17 residues. CDR1 SGDLS and CDR2 YYNGEE come from the germline V gene. The V segment lost 4 bases and the J segment 0 bases; nucleotides outside the gene matches: 11. Together with reference TRBV9 and TRBJ2-3, the CDR3 gives the full variable domain: DSGVTQTPKHLITATGQRVTLRCSPRSGDLSVYWYQQSLDQGLQFLIQYYNGEERAKGNILERFSAQQFPDLHSELNLSSLELGDSALYFCASSPVGTDTSTDTQYFGPGTRLTVL.

The V call is TRBV18, the J call TRBJ2-4, with TRBD1 identical over 12 bases. Germline CDR1 and CDR2: KGHSH and LQKENI. CDR3 length: 16 amino acids. V gave up 0 bases and J gave up 6 bases; unmatched junction bases: 3. The CDR3 sequence: CASSPPSGQGANIQYF. DNA for the CDR3: TGTGCCAGCTCACCACCGTCGGGACAGGGGGCAAACATTCAGTACTTC.

This clonotype occurred a few times. The rearrangement joins TRBV24-1 to TRBJ2-5; D may be TRBD2 (5 bases). The CDR3 totals 13 residues. Deletions cut 1 base from V and 5 bases from J, with 7 bases between. CDR1 and CDR2 from the germline V gene are KGHDR and SFDVKD. DNA of the CDR3: TGTGCCACCAGTGATTTCAGGAGGGAGACCCAGTACTTC. Translation: CATSDFRRETQYF.

This sequence joins TRBV25-1 and TRBJ1-2; 8 bases align to TRBD1. Germline CDR1 and CDR2: MGHDK and SYGVNS. The CDR3 contains 16 residues. After removal of 1 base from V and 0 bases from J, the junction contained 4 bases not matched to a gene. The CDR3 nucleotides read TGTGCCAGCAGTGAATTCGGGACAGGAGCTAACTATGGCTACACCTTC. Its translation is CASSEFGTGANYGYTF.

A few counts support this clonotype. The chain is built from TRBV6-5 and TRBJ1-5; maybe TRBD1 (6 bases). The germline V gene has CDR1 MNHEY and CDR2 SVGAGI. The CDR3 loop spans 15 amino acids. Trimming shortened V by 5 bases and J by 2 bases, and 13 bases separated the two germline ends. The CDR3 loop is CASSRYRDGNQPQHF. CDR3 in DNA: TGTGCCAGCAGTCGTTACAGGGATGGCAATCAGCCCCAGCATTTT.

Only a few counts were recorded for this clonotype. The junction does not match germline at one end; this may be a read error. The chain couples TRBV7-9 to TRBJ1-2; unclear D gene. This CDR3 region has 13 residues. Germline lookup yields CDR1 SEHNR and CDR2 FQNEAQ (reference sequence). CDR3 region: CASSLQGQPRTPF. CDR3 DNA: TGTGCCAGCAGCTTACAAGGGCAACCTCGCACGCCCTTC.